The rows below give T cell receptor beta chains drawn from one sample of a study of brain T cells in children with intractable seizures. TCRdb's copy holds only in-frame clones and misses some; the assay was immunoSEQ multiplex PCR. The sample has about 120,000 clones, approximately 94% seen once. Sequencing used peripheral blood, obtained at surgery. The receptor source for this set is a boy under three years old with hemimegalencephaly and intractable seizures. The CDR3 runs from the conserved cysteine through the conserved F or W. A D gene is named only where the DNA matches it firmly. A row's size may be missing; if present it is once, few, many or a size class.

d_call j_call v_call clone_size cdr3_aa cdr3_nt
. TRBJ2-6 TRBV6-4 . CASSDSEGANVLTF TGTGCCAGCAGTGACTCGGAGGGGGCCAACGTCCTGACTTTC
. TRBJ2-3 TRBV28 . CASSSDRAVTDTQYF TGTGCCAGCAGTTCGGACCGGGCCGTCACAGATACGCAGTATTTT
. TRBJ1-5 TRBV4-1 . CASSQGTAYNQPQHF TGCGCCAGCAGCCAAGGGACAGCCTACAATCAGCCCCAGCATTTT
. TRBJ2-1 TRBV7-6 . CASSPGVPTQYYNEQFF TGTGCCAGCAGCCCTGGAGTCCCCACACAGTACTACAATGAGCAGTTCTTC
. TRBJ2-6 TRBV30 . CAWSVSGANVLTF TGTGCCTGGAGTGTATCTGGGGCCAACGTCCTGACTTTC
TRBD2 TRBJ2-2 TRBV10-2 . CASSESAPGLAANTGELFF TGCGCCAGCAGTGAGTCGGCCCCCGGACTAGCGGCGAACACCGGGGAGCTGTTTTTT
. TRBJ1-1 TRBV29-1 . CSVGARGW TGCAGCGTCGGGGCACGGGGGTGG
. TRBJ1-4 TRBV18 . CASSGEKLFF TGTGCCAGCTCAGGGGAAAAACTGTTTTTT
TRBD2 TRBJ2-1 TRBV7-2 . CASSLAPGLAGKFF TGTGCCAGCAGCTTAGCCCCGGGACTAGCGGGCAAGTTCTTC
. TRBJ2-2 TRBV6-2/TRBV6-3 . CASSYRLGLYTGELFF TGTGCCAGCAGTTACCGCCTCGGACTATACACCGGGGAGCTGTTTTTT
. TRBJ1-2 TRBV5-4 . CASSPPGPNYGYTF TGTGCCAGCAGCCCGCCGGGCCCTAACTATGGCTACACCTTC
. TRBJ1-1 TRBV6-5 once CASSYGGGGVEAFF TGTGCCAGCAGTTACGGGGGAGGAGGGGTTGAAGCTTTCTTT
TRBD2 TRBJ2-2 TRBV2 . CASTGTGGRGELFF TGTGCCAGCACCGGCACGGGAGGCCGCGGGGAGCTGTTTTTT
. TRBJ2-5 TRBV14 . CASSLGPSATQYF TGTGCCAGCAGCTTGGGACCGTCGGCGACCCAGTACTTC
TRBD1 TRBJ2-3 TRBV28 . CASRSGQADTQYF TGTGCCAGCAGATCCGGACAGGCCGATACGCAGTATTTT
. TRBJ2-7 TRBV29-1 . CSVEGAGEGPYEQYF TGCAGCGTTGAAGGTGCTGGGGAAGGGCCCTACGAGCAGTACTTC
. TRBJ2-3 TRBV2 . CASRRLLADTQYF TGTGCCAGCAGAAGGCTTTTGGCAGATACGCAGTATTTT
TRBD2 TRBJ2-2 TRBV13 . CASSFGLAGGNTGELFF TGTGCCAGCAGCTTCGGACTAGCGGGAGGGAACACCGGGGAGCTGTTTTTT
TRBD1 TRBJ1-3 TRBV7-2 . CASSFRQGGSGNTIYF TGTGCCAGCAGCTTCCGACAGGGTGGATCTGGAAACACCATATATTTT
. TRBJ1-2 TRBV28 . CASSLPAGQGLFYGYTF TGTGCCAGCAGTTTGCCAGCGGGGCAGGGACTATTCTATGGCTACACCTTT
. TRBJ1-1 TRBV27 . CASSLLGEWNTEAFF TGTGCCAGCAGTTTATTGGGGGAGTGGAACACTGAAGCTTTCTTT
TRBD2 TRBJ2-1 TRBV4-3 . CASSQAIGLASNYEQFF TGCGCCAGCAGCCAAGCTATAGGACTAGCCAGTAACTATGAGCAGTTCTTC
. TRBJ1-1 TRBV19 once CASSPPMNTEAFF TGTGCCAGTAGTCCTCCTATGAACACTGAAGCTTTCTTT
. TRBJ1-5 TRBV30 . CAWSGGRASNQPQHF TGTGCCTGGAGTGGCGGAAGGGCGAGCAATCAGCCCCAGCATTTT
. TRBJ2-1 TRBV7-9 once CASTFTQRVAYNEQFF TGTGCCAGCACCTTTACCCAGCGGGTGGCCTACAATGAGCAGTTCTTC
TRBD2 TRBJ2-7 TRBV27 . CASSPTGTSDSGEQYF TGTGCCAGCAGCCCCACCGGGACTAGCGACTCGGGGGAGCAGTACTTC
. TRBJ2-7 TRBV15 . CATSRDLSGSYEQYF TGTGCCACCAGCAGAGATTTGAGTGGGTCCTACGAGCAGTACTTC
TRBD2 TRBJ2-7 TRBV6-4 . CASSDSSPHLAEAGYEQYF TGTGCCAGCAGTGACTCATCCCCACATCTAGCGGAGGCCGGCTACGAGCAGTACTTC
. TRBJ2-3 TRBV7-2 . CASSLAVRGRRTDTQYF TGTGCCAGCAGCTTAGCAGTCCGGGGGAGGCGAACAGATACGCAGTATTTT
TRBD2 TRBJ2-3 TRBV7-2 . CASSLRQREIGTQYF TGTGCCAGCAGCTTAAGGCAGCGGGAGATTGGTACGCAGTATTTT
TRBD2 TRBJ2-7 TRBV6-5 few CAISGTSGYEQYF TGTGCCATTTCCGGGACTAGTGGCTACGAGCAGTACTTC
. TRBJ2-5 TRBV28 . CASGEGGSLTAETQYF TGTGCCAGCGGCGAAGGGGGGAGCCTGACCGCAGAGACCCAGTACTTC
. TRBJ2-3 TRBV2 . CAGAPSADTQYF TGTGCCGGCGCCCCTAGCGCAGATACGCAGTATTTT
. TRBJ2-5 TRBV12-3/TRBV12-4 . CASSLSEKGTQYF TGTGCCAGCAGTTTATCAGAGAAAGGGACCCAGTACTTC
TRBD1 TRBJ1-5 TRBV28 . CASRGTGGGQPQHF TGTGCCAGCAGGGGGACAGGGGGGGGTCAGCCCCAGCATTTT
. TRBJ2-7 TRBV11-3 . CASNRDTHHDEQYF TGTGCCAGCAATCGAGACACTCATCACGACGAGCAGTACTTC
TRBD2 TRBJ2-1 TRBV2 . CASSGGLAGEQFF TGTGCCAGCAGTGGCGGACTAGCAGGTGAGCAGTTCTTC
. TRBJ2-5 TRBV18 . CASSQGGQETQYF TGTGCCAGCTCACAGGGAGGACAAGAGACCCAGTACTTC
. TRBJ1-1 TRBV13 . CASSFGSGVNTEAFF TGTGCCAGCAGCTTCGGTTCAGGAGTGAACACTGAAGCTTTCTTT
. TRBJ2-1 TRBV5-6 . CATWTSSYNEQFF TGTGCCACCTGGACGAGCTCCTACAATGAGCAGTTCTTC
. TRBJ2-4 TRBV12-2 . CASRPQRAGGVLAKNIQYF TGTGCAAGTCGCCCCCAGCGAGCGGGAGGGGTCCTAGCCAAAAACATTCAGTACTTC